This passage covers 6 T cell receptor beta chains from one sample sequenced in a study of T cell responses to AZD1222 COVID-19 vaccine listed by TCRdb under 2021. The protocol used for the library was the immunoSEQ multiplex PCR assay. TCRdb re-hosts the immuneACCESS table, in-frame sequences only. Its copies lack some clones; in the studies checked, an unresolved V gene accounts for under half of them, and the cause for the rest is not known. The sample yields roughly 160,000 clones; about 90% were counted once. The ten largest clonotypes hold around 4.6% of the sample. The time point label for this specimen denotes: baseline before first vaccination. Per the publication, the treatment or condition label means: meningococcal conjugate vaccine given as trial control. The sequencing used peripheral blood, collected on day 0 of MenACWY control vaccination. The receptors were gathered from an adult in good health.

The rearrangement joins TRBV7-6 to TRBJ2-2; perhaps TRBD2 as D (6 bases). V shed 5 bases and J shed 0 bases, with 16 bases lying between them. The CDR3 spans 17 residues. In germline, CDR1 is SGHVS, CDR2 FNYEAQ. The DNA of the CDR3 is TGTGCCAGCAGCCCGGTGGGAGGAGGCTCGAACACCGGGGAGCTGTTTTTT. It translates to CASSPVGGGSNTGELFF.

This clone was seen a few times. J is TRBJ2-7 and V is TRBV6-5; D unclear. The CDR3 spans 14 residues. V lost 2 bases, J lost 2 bases, and 10 bases lay in between. Germline loops: CDR1 MNHEY, CDR2 SVGAGI. CDR3 residues: CASSYSTVPYEQYF. Written as DNA, the CDR3 is TGTGCCAGCAGTTACAGCACTGTACCCTACGAGCAGTACTTC.

The rearrangement joins TRBV19 to TRBJ2-3; D is undetermined. The length of the CDR3 is 15 residues. Germline-derived CDR1 and CDR2 are LNHDA and SQIVND (reference sequence). Trimming removed 1 base at V and 2 bases at J, with 10 bases between. The CDR3, as DNA: TGTGCCAGTAGTATAGGTCAGACTTTCACAGATACGCAGTATTTT. Its protein product is CASSIGQTFTDTQYF.

This chain links TRBV24-1 with TRBJ1-1; D is ambiguous. CDR3 length: 14 residues. Trimming took 4 bases from V and 3 from J, leaving 11 bases between them. Looked up from germline, CDR1 is KGHDR and CDR2 is SFDVKD. Here the CDR3 reads CATSESGPHTEAFF. The CDR3 nucleotides are TGTGCCACCAGTGAGTCGGGCCCCCACACTGAAGCTTTCTTT.

The rearrangement links TRBV20-1 to TRBJ1-1; D gene unclear. CDR3 size: 14 residues. CDR1 is DFQATT and CDR2 is SNEGSKA in the germline V gene (reference sequence). Between the trimmed V and J ends, which lost 3 bases and 0 bases, there was a span of 11 bases. The CDR3 DNA is TGCAGTGCTAGTCTAGCGGGCATGAACACTGAAGCTTTCTTT. Its protein product is CSASLAGMNTEAFF.

V is TRBV5-5 and J is TRBJ1-3; no firm D call. CDR3 length equals 15 residues. From germline, CDR1 is SGHKS and CDR2 YYEKEE (reference sequence). Trimming stripped 0 bases from V and 4 bases from J, with 11 bases between. CDR3 coding DNA: TGTGCCAGCAGCTTGGCCCCACAGACCGGAAACACCATATATTTT. It translates to CASSLAPQTGNTIYF.